Shown below are 15 T cell receptor beta chains from a single sample sequenced in a study of cytomegalovirus exposure and HLA in healthy donors. This PCR relied on a set of 60 Vbeta primers and 13 Jbeta primers. Repertoires were generated with immunoSEQ multiplex PCR, while TCRdb's copy carries only in-frame clones and drops some. This table holds around 110,000 clones, less than 70% found once. The sequenced material came from PBMCs. The receptors were sampled from a woman aged 25 to 45 in good health and CMV-seronegative.

The rearrangement uses TRBV4-1 and TRBJ1-2; D is possibly TRBD1 (6 bases). CDR3 length: 15 amino acids. CDR1 and CDR2 (germline): MGHRA, YSYEKL. Trimming cost V 1 base and J 8 bases, with 17 bases left between them. DNA of the CDR3: TGCGCCAGCAGCCAAGTCTCTACAGGGTTCGGGGGCTACACCTTC. Translated, it gives CASSQVSTGFGGYTF.

The V and J genes are TRBV30 and TRBJ2-2; D is unclear. Trimming took 3 bases from V and 0 from J, leaving 14 bases between them. The CDR3 consists of 16 residues. Germline loops: CDR1 GTSNPN, CDR2 SVGIG (reference sequence). CDR3 coding DNA: TGTGCCTGGAGCGGGTCCCCGGGTACGAACACCGGGGAGCTGTTTTTT. Protein: CAWSGSPGTNTGELFF. Using reference TRBV30 and TRBJ2-2 for the parts outside the CDR3, the full variable domain is SQTIHQWPATLVQPVGSPLSLECTVEGTSNPNLYWYRQAAGRGLQLLFYSVGIGQISSEVPQNLSASRPQDRQFILSSKKLLLSDSGFYLCAWSGSPGTNTGELFFGEGSRLTVL.

Written as DNA, the CDR3 is TGTGCCAGCAGCGTCACAGGCTACAGCCTGGAGACCCAGTACTTC. This translates into CASSVTGYSLETQYF. V is TRBV9 and J is TRBJ2-5; weak D call: TRBD1 (5 bases). Germline assignment: CDR1 SGDLS and CDR2 YYNGEE. CDR3 length: 15 residues. The V and J ends lost 2 bases and 5 bases respectively, with 16 bases between them.

This clone has a handful of counts. The chain is built from TRBV7-8 and TRBJ2-1; tentative D call: TRBD1 (7 bases). The ends were cut back, 4 bases at V and 5 bases at J, with 18 bases in the middle. The germline CDR1 and CDR2 sequences are SGHVS and FQNEAQ. There are 16 residues in the CDR3. The chain's CDR3 is CASSWGDRLSNNEQFF. DNA for the CDR3: TGTGCCAGCAGCTGGGGGGACAGACTATCCAACAATGAGCAGTTCTTC.

This clone appeared a few times. This sequence joins TRBV30 and TRBJ2-7, with 14 bases aligning to TRBD2. Per germline, CDR1 GTSNPN and CDR2 SVGIG (reference sequence). The CDR3 runs to 19 residues. V trimming: 0 bases; J trimming: 3 bases; junction bases outside the gene matches: 13. The CDR3 reads CAWSVLPGLAGGYYYEQYF. The DNA for the CDR3 is TGTGCCTGGAGTGTACTACCCGGACTAGCGGGAGGCTACTACTACGAGCAGTACTTC.

Worth noting for this clone: This may stem from a read error, because a much larger clone lies one nucleotide away. The rearrangement uses TRBV5-8 and TRBJ1-1; TRBD1 matches 10 bases. Germline loops: CDR1 SGHTS, CDR2 YDEGEE. The CDR3 spans 13 residues. Trimming at V came to 3 bases and at J to 4 bases, leaving 0 bases not matched to a gene. As DNA, the CDR3 is TGTGCCAGCAGCTGGACAGGGGGCACTGAAGCTTTCTTT. This codes for CASSWTGGTEAFF. The entire variable domain, with the rest obtained from reference TRBV5-8 and TRBJ1-1, is as follows: EAGVTQSPTHLIKTRGQQATLRCSPISGHTSVYWYQQALGLGLQFLLWYDEGEERNRGNFPPRFSGRQFPNYSSELNVNALELEDSALYLCASSWTGGTEAFFGQGTRLTVV.

The gene calls are TRBV7-9 and TRBJ2-3; 10 bases align to TRBD2. The CDR3 is made up of 14 amino acids. Trimming took 1 base from V and 6 from J; bases not matched to a gene: 1. Germline V gives CDR1 SEHNR, CDR2 FQNEAQ (reference sequence). The DNA of the CDR3 is TGTGCCAGCAGCTTAGAGACTAGCGGGGATACGCAGTATTTT. As protein: CASSLETSGDTQYF.

The chain is built from TRBV2 and TRBJ2-5, with 15 bases identical to TRBD2. Germline V gives CDR1 SNHLY, CDR2 FYNNEI. Trimming removed 6 bases from V and 4 bases from J; junction bases left unmatched: 9. This CDR3 is built from 17 residues. The chain's CDR3 is CASSARTSGRGGETQYF. The CDR3 nucleotides read TGTGCCAGCAGCGCTCGGACTAGCGGGAGGGGGGGAGAGACCCAGTACTTC.

Only a few counts were recorded for this clone. V and J are TRBV5-1 and TRBJ2-1, with TRBD2 matching 7 bases. The CDR3 sequence is 15 residues long. Germline-derived CDR1 and CDR2 are SGHRS and YFSETQ. J gave up 6 bases and V 1 base, and 7 bases lay outside the gene matches. The CDR3 here is CASSLMASGANEQFF. The DNA for the CDR3 is TGCGCCAGCAGCTTGATGGCTAGCGGTGCCAATGAGCAGTTCTTC. The full variable domain, completed using reference TRBV5-1 and TRBJ2-1, is KAGVTQTPRYLIKTRGQQVTLSCSPISGHRSVSWYQQTPGQGLQFLFEYFSETQRNKGNFPGRFSGRQFSNSRSEMNVSTLELGDSALYLCASSLMASGANEQFFGPGTRLTVL.

The chain has TRBV28 and TRBJ1-5; no definite D call. The V end lost 3 bases, the J end lost 2 bases, and 11 bases lay between the germline ends. The CDR3 loop spans 15 amino acids. Looked up from germline, CDR1 is MDHEN and CDR2 is SYDVKM. The CDR3 loop is CASSFSQIRNQPQHF. The CDR3 DNA reads as TGTGCCAGCAGTTTTTCCCAGATACGCAATCAGCCCCAGCATTTT.

The J gene is TRBJ2-7, the V gene TRBV6-1; D is possibly TRBD1 (6 bases). Germline V gene lookup returns CDR1 MNHNS and CDR2 SASEGT. V was shortened by 1 base and J by 6 bases, with 16 bases between the two germline ends. The CDR3 is 15 amino acids. For the CDR3, the DNA is TGTGCCAGCAGTGAAGTGGCAGGGGAAAGCGGCGAGCAGTACTTC. Translation: CASSEVAGESGEQYF.

The genes are TRBV6-1 and TRBJ2-1, with D possibly matching TRBD2 (6 bases). V was trimmed by 4 bases and J by 1 base, leaving 11 bases between them. Germline V gene sequence: CDR1 MNHNS, CDR2 SASEGT. The CDR3 has 15 amino acids. The CDR3 coding sequence is TGTGCCAGCAGTGGAATCGGGGGATCCTACAATGAGCAGTTCTTC. It encodes CASSGIGGSYNEQFF.

CDR3: CASSLYAGQYNEQFF. Here the CDR3 DNA reads TGTGCCAGCAGCTTATACGCTGGACAGTACAATGAGCAGTTCTTC. The chain couples TRBV7-9 to TRBJ2-1; tentatively, D is TRBD1 (6 bases). From germline, CDR1 is SEHNR and CDR2 FQNEAQ (reference sequence). Trimming shortened V by 2 bases and J by 4 bases, and 12 bases separated the two germline ends. The CDR3 totals 15 residues.

The genes are TRBV27 and TRBJ2-2, with a tentative D call TRBD1 (5 bases). V was trimmed by 0 bases and J by 1 base, leaving 9 bases between them. Germline CDR1 and CDR2: MNHEY and SMNVEV (reference sequence). The CDR3 is 16 amino acids. The CDR3 coding sequence is TGTGCCAGCAGTTTATCATATGACAGGAACACCGGGGAGCTGTTTTTT. Residues: CASSLSYDRNTGELFF.

In this sample, this clone turned up a few times. The chain uses TRBV7-8 and TRBJ2-6; 11 bases fit TRBD2. CDR1 SGHVS and CDR2 FQNEAQ come from the germline V gene. This CDR3 has 18 amino acids. V lost 5 bases to trimming and J lost 3 bases; unmatched junction nucleotides: 9. For the CDR3, the DNA is TGTGCCAGCAGCGCCAGTGTAGCGGGAGGGATTGGGGCCAACGTCCTGACTTTC. This translates into CASSASVAGGIGANVLTF.